The clone carrying this T cell receptor (beta chain) was observed many times. The antigen is unknown. This CDR3 is 15 amino acids long. Looked up from germline, CDR1 is SGHKS and CDR2 is YYEKEE (reference sequence). The ends were cut back, 4 bases at V and 3 bases at J, with 16 bases in the middle. TCRdb recomputed calls from the 5' RACE reads with MiXCR, one row per CDR3 protein. The data show under 250,000 distinct CDR3 sequences, with 10% to 13% seen just once and about 3% held by the top ten. The entry originates in a study of CD8 T cells in ankylosing spondylitis. Study-level findings and limits: Reportedly, disease-linked clones are significantly enriched in ankylosing spondylitis patients' matched synovial fluid.

This receptor was identified in a male donor with ankylosing spondylitis or in good health (not recorded which). The rearrangement uses TRBV5-5 and TRBJ2-5; D might be TRBD1 or TRBD2, each matching 5 bases. The sample consisted of blood, either unsorted or a sorted T cell fraction (not recorded which). The CDR3 sequence is CASSVGVQAEETQYF. The CDR3 coding sequence is TGTGCCAGCAGCGTCGGGGTACAGGCCGAAGAGACCCAGTACTTC.